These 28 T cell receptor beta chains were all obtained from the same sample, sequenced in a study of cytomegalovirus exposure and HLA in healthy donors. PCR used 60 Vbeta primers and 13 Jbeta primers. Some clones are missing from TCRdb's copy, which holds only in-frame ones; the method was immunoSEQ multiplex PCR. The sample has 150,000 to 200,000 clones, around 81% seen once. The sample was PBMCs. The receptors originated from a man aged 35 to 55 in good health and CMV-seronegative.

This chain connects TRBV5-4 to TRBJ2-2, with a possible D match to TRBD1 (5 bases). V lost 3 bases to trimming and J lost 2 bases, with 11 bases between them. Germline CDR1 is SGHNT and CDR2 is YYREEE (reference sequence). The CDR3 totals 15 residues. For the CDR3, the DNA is TGTGCCAGCAGCTGGACGGACACCAACACCGGGGAGCTGTTTTTT. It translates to CASSWTDTNTGELFF.

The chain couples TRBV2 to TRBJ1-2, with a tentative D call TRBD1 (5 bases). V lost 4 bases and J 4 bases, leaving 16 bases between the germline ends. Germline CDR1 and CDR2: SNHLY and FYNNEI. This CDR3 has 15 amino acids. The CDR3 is CASSVLAGVTYGYTF. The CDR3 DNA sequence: TGTGCCAGCAGTGTATTGGCGGGGGTAACCTATGGCTACACCTTC.

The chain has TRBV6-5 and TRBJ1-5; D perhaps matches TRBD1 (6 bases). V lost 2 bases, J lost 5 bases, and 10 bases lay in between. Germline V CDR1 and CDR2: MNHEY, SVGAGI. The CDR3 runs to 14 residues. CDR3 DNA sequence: TGTGCCAGCAGTTACGGACAGCTCCATCAGCCCCAGCATTTT. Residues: CASSYGQLHQPQHF.

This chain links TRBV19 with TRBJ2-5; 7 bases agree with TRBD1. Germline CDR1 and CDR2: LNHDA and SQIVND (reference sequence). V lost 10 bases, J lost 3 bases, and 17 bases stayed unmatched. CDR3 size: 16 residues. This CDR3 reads CATQRAGGTDEETQYF. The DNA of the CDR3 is TGTGCCACCCAAAGGGCAGGGGGTACTGATGAAGAGACCCAGTACTTC.

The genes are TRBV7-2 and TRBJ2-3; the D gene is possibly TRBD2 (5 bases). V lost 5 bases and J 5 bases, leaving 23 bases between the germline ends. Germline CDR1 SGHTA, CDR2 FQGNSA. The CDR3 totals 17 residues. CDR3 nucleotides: TGTGCCAGCAGCCGCCGGTTGGACTCCGAAGGGCGAGATACGCAGTATTTT. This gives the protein CASSRRLDSEGRDTQYF.

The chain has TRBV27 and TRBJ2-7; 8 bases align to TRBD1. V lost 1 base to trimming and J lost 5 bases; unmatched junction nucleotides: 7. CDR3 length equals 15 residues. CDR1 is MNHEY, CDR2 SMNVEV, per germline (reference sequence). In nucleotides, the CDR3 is TGTGCCAGCAGTTTATACAGGGGGATCGAGGACGAGCAGTACTTC. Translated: CASSLYRGIEDEQYF.

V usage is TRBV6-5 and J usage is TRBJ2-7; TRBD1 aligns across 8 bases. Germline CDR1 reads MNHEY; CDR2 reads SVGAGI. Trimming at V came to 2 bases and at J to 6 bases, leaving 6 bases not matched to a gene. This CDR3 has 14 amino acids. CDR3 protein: CASSYARDRGEQYF. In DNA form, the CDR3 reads TGTGCCAGCAGTTACGCCAGAGACAGGGGCGAGCAGTACTTC.

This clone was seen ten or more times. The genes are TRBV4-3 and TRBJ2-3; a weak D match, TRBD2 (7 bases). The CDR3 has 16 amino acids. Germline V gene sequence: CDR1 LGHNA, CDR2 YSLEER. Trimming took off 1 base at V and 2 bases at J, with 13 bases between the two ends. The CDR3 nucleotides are TGCGCCAGCAGCCAAGTGTCGGGGGGACACACAGATACGCAGTATTTT. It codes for CASSQVSGGHTDTQYF.

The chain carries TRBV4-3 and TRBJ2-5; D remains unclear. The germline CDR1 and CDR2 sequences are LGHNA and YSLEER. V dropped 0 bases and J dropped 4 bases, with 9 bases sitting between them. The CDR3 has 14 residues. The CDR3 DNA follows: TGCGCCAGCAGCCAAGAGGGCTTCCTAGAGACCCAGTACTTC. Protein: CASSQEGFLETQYF.

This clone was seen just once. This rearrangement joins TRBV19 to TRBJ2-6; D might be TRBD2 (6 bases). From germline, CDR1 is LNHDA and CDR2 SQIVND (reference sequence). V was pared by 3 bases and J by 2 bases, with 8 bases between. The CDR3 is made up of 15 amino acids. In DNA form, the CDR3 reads TGTGCCAGTAGTATGGAGGGGCCTGGGGCCAACGTCCTGACTTTC. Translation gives CASSMEGPGANVLTF.

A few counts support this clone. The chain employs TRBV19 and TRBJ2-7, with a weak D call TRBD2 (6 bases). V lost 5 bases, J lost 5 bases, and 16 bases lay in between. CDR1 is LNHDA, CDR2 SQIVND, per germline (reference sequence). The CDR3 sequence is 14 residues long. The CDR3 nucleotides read TGTGCCAGTAGTCTACCACCGGGACTCCACGAGCAGTACTTC. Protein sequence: CASSLPPGLHEQYF.

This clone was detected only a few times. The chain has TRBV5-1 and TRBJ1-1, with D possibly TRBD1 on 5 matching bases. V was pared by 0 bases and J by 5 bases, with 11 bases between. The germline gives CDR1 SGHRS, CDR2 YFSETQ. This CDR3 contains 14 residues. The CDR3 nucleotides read TGCGCCAGCAGCTTGGCCGTTAGGGGTACTGAAGCTTTCTTT. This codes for CASSLAVRGTEAFF.

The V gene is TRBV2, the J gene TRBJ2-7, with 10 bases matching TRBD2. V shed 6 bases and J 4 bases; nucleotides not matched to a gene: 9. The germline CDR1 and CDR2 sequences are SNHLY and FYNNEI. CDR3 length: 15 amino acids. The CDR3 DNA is TGTGCCAGCAGGGCCCCCCTAGCGGGAGTATACGAGCAGTACTTC. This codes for CASRAPLAGVYEQYF.

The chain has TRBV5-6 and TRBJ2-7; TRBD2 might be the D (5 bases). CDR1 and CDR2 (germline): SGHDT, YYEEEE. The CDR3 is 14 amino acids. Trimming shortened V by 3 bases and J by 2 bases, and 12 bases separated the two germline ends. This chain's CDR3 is CASSSGVGTYEQYF. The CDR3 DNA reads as TGTGCCAGCAGCTCCGGGGTCGGTACCTACGAGCAGTACTTC.

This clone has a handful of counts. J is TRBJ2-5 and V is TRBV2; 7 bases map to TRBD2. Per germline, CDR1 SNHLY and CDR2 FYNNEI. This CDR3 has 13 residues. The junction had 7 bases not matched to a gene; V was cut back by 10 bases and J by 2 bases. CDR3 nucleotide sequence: TGTGCCACGAAAGTACTAGCGCAAGAGACCCAGTACTTC. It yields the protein CATKVLAQETQYF.

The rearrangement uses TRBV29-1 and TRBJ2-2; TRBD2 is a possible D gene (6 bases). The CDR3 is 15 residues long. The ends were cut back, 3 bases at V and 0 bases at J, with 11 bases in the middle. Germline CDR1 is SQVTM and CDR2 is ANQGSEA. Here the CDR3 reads CSVERGGTNTGELFF. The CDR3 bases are TGCAGCGTTGAGAGGGGCGGGACGAACACCGGGGAGCTGTTTTTT.

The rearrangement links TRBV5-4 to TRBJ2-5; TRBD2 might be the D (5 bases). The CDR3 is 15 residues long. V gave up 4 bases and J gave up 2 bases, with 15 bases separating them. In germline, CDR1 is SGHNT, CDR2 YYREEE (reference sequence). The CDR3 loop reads CASSRTDWNQETQYF. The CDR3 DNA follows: TGTGCCAGCAGCCGGACTGACTGGAATCAAGAGACCCAGTACTTC.

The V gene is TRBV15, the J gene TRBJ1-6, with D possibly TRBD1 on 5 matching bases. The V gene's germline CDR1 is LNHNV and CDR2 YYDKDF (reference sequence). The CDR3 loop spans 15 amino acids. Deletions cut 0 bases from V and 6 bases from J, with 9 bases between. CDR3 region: CATSREAGSNSPLHF. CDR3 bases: TGTGCCACCAGCAGAGAGGCAGGGTCTAATTCACCCCTCCACTTT.

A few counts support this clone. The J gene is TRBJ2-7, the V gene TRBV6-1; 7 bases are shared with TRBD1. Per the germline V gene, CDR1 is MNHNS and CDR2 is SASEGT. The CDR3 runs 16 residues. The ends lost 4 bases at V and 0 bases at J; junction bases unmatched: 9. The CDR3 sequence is CASSGVRTGGSYEQYF. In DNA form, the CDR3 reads TGTGCCAGCAGTGGGGTTCGGACAGGAGGCTCCTACGAGCAGTACTTC.

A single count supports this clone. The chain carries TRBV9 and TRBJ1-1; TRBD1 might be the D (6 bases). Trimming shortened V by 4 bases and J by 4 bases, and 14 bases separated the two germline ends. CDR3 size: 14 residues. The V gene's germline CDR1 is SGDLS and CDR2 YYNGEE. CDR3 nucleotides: TGTGCCAGCAGCTATTCAGGGGAACCCACTGAAGCTTTCTTT. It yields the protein CASSYSGEPTEAFF.

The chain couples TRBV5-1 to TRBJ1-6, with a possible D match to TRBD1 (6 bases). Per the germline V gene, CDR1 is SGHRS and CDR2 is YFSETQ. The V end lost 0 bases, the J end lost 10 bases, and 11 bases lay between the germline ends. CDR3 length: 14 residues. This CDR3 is CASSLGQAGSPLHF. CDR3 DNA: TGCGCCAGCAGCTTGGGACAGGCGGGCTCACCCCTCCACTTT.

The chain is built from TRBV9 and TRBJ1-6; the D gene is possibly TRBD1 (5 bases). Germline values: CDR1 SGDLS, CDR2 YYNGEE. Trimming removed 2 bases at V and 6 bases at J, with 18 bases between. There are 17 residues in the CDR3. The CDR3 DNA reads TGTGCCAGCAGCGTGGGAGGAGGTCCCGGGGGTAATTCACCCCTCCACTTT. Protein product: CASSVGGGPGGNSPLHF.

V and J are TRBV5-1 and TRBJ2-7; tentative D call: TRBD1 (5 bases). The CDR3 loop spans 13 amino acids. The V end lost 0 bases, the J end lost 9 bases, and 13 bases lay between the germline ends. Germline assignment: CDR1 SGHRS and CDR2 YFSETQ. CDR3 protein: CASSLGQGIAQYF. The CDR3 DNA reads TGCGCCAGCAGCTTGGGGCAGGGAATTGCGCAGTACTTC.

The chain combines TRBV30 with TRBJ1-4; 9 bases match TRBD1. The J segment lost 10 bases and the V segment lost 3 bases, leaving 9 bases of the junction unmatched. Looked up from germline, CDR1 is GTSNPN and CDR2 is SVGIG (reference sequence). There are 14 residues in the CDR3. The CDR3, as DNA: TGTGCCTGGAGGGGACAGGGCGGGTCGGGAAAACTGTTTTTT. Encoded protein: CAWRGQGGSGKLFF. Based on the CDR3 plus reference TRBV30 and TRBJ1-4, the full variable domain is SQTIHQWPATLVQPVGSPLSLECTVEGTSNPNLYWYRQAAGRGLQLLFYSVGIGQISSEVPQNLSASRPQDRQFILSSKKLLLSDSGFYLCAWRGQGGSGKLFFGSGTQLSVL.

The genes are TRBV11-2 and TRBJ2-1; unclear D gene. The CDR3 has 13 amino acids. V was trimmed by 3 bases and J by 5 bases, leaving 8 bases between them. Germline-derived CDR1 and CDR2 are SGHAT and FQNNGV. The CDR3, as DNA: TGTGCCAGCAGCTTGGGCCCGAACAATGAGCAGTTCTTC. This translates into CASSLGPNNEQFF. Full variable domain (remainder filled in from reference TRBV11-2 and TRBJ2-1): EAGVAQSPRYKIIEKRQSVAFWCNPISGHATLYWYQQILGQGPKLLIQFQNNGVVDDSQLPKDRFSAERLKGVDSTLKIQPAKLEDSAVYLCASSLGPNNEQFFGPGTRLTVL.

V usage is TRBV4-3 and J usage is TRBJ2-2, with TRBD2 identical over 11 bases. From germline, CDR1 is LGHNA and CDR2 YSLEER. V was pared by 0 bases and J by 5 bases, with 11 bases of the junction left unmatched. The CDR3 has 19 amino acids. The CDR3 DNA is TGCGCCAGCAGCCAAGATTCCCTAGCGGGGGGAGAAGATACCGGGGAGCTGTTTTTT. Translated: CASSQDSLAGGEDTGELFF.

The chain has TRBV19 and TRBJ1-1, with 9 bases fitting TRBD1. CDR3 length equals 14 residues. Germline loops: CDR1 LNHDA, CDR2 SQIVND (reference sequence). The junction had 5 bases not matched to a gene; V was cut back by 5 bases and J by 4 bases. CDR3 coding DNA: TGTGCCAGTAGTTTGACAGGGGGGATCACTGAAGCTTTCTTT. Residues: CASSLTGGITEAFF.

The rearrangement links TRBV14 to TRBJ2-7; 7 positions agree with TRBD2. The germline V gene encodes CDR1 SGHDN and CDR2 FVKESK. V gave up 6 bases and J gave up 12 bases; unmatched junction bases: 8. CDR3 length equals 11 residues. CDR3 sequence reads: CASSSGGFAYF. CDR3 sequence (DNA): TGTGCCAGCAGTTCCGGGGGGTTCGCGTACTTC.